Described below is a single TCR beta chain sequence and its context. No antigen is known for it. Germline CDR1 is SNHLY and CDR2 is FYNNEI. V was cut by 2 bases and J by 3 bases, with 17 bases left in between. This CDR3 contains 16 residues. Unique molecular identifiers were in the cDNA, with template-switch universal primer binding. A single record per CDR3 protein comes from TCRdb applying MiXCR to the 5' RACE reads. This sample carries about 660,000 distinct CDR3 sequences, more than 6.5% of them seen once, and the ten largest clones take approximately 0.94%. This sample stems from a study of identical twins. Overall study results and limits: Abundant beta clonotypes from cord blood bore fewer insertions; memory repertoires lacked this pattern. The study drew conclusions from cross-sectional statistical analysis, not from following the same donors.

This sample also appeared in a second study, on yellow fever vaccine responses in identical twins.

J is TRBJ2-7 and V is TRBV2; D is undetermined. The receptor's source is a woman aged 18-35 years in good health. The sample was PBMCs. CDR3 nucleotide sequence: TGTGCCAGCAGTGAAAGGAGACTCGCTATTGGCTACGAGCAGTACTTC. Protein product: CASSERRLAIGYEQYF.